The 12 T cell receptor beta chains given below trace back to one sample, sequenced in a study of blood T cell repertoires in COVID-19. The repertoire was sequenced with immunoSEQ multiplex PCR; TCRdb's copy has only in-frame clones and lacks some. The repertoire holds 100,000 to 150,000 clones, with around 81% as singletons. The sequenced sample was peripheral blood. These receptors came from a man aged 25 to 40 with COVID-19, enrolled during active disease.

V and J are TRBV5-1 and TRBJ1-5; 8 nucleotides agree with TRBD1. From germline, CDR1 is SGHRS and CDR2 YFSETQ. The CDR3 has 15 residues. Unmatched junction bases numbered 8, after V lost 2 bases and J lost 7 bases. The CDR3 protein is CASSFDGQGGQPQHF. For the CDR3, the DNA is TGCGCCAGCAGCTTCGACGGACAGGGAGGGCAGCCCCAGCATTTT.

This clone was seen once. This sequence joins TRBV28 and TRBJ2-3; 9 bases line up with TRBD2. This CDR3 spans 15 amino acids. In germline, CDR1 is MDHEN, CDR2 SYDVKM. V shed 8 bases, J shed 7 bases, and the junction held 13 bases outside the gene matches. The CDR3 is CASGPGGLARNTQYF. CDR3 DNA: TGTGCCAGCGGGCCTGGCGGACTAGCGAGGAATACGCAGTATTTT.

The CDR3 DNA reads TGTGCCAGCTCACCAGAGGTCGGCAATCAGCCCCAGCATTTT. Translation gives CASSPEVGNQPQHF. The rearrangement links TRBV18 to TRBJ1-5; no clear D. V was shortened by 2 bases and J by 2 bases, with 7 bases between the two germline ends. The CDR3 covers 14 residues. The V gene's germline CDR1 is KGHSH and CDR2 LQKENI.

The genes are TRBV9 and TRBJ1-2; TRBD1 is a possible D gene (6 bases). CDR3 length: 15 amino acids. Trimming pared 0 bases from V and 7 bases from J, leaving 16 bases between. Per the germline V gene, CDR1 is SGDLS and CDR2 is YYNGEE. Written as DNA, the CDR3 is TGTGCCAGCAGCGTAGAGGTTCAGGGGAGAGGTGGCTACACCTTC. This gives the protein CASSVEVQGRGGYTF.

The chain employs TRBV5-1 and TRBJ1-1; D gene uncertain. This CDR3 has 15 residues. The V and J ends lost 4 bases and 0 bases respectively, with 13 bases between them. Germline V CDR1 and CDR2: SGHRS, YFSETQ. CDR3 DNA sequence: TGCGCCAGCAGCCCGGTACAGAATTTGAACACTGAAGCTTTCTTT. Encoded protein: CASSPVQNLNTEAFF.

In this sample, this clone turned up many times. The chain combines TRBV5-5 with TRBJ2-7, with TRBD2 identical over 15 bases. Germline CDR1 is SGHKS and CDR2 is YYEKEE (reference sequence). The CDR3 has 16 residues. Trimming at V came to 4 bases and at J to 6 bases, leaving 8 bases not matched to a gene. CDR3 protein: CASSEGLAGGTAEQYF. DNA of the CDR3: TGTGCCAGCAGCGAGGGACTAGCGGGGGGAACGGCCGAGCAGTACTTC.

This clone was seen once. The chain joins TRBV27 to TRBJ1-1; maybe TRBD1 (5 bases). Trimming removed 3 bases at V and 10 bases at J, with 15 bases between. CDR1 is MNHEY, CDR2 SMNVEV, per germline (reference sequence). This CDR3 has 13 amino acids. CDR3 nucleotide sequence: TGTGCCAGCAGTTTGAAAAGGGGAACCGGAGCTTTCTTT. It is translated as CASSLKRGTGAFF.

This clone was counted once. The chain has TRBV3-1 (or the pseudogene TRBV3-2) and TRBJ2-5; 10 bases are a match to TRBD2. Germline CDR1 LGHDT, CDR2 YNNKEL (reference sequence). After removal of 3 bases from V and 5 bases from J, the junction contained 12 bases not matched to a gene. The CDR3 totals 17 residues. CDR3 sequence: CASSHLPAGGPGETQYF. The CDR3 nucleotides read TGTGCCAGCAGCCATCTTCCAGCGGGAGGGCCGGGGGAGACCCAGTACTTC.

This chain uses TRBV5-1 with TRBJ2-5; 8 bases match TRBD1. The V segment lost 4 bases and the J segment 6 bases; nucleotides outside the gene matches: 14. CDR3 size: 16 residues. The V gene's germline CDR1 is SGHRS and CDR2 YFSETQ. This CDR3 is CASSPISTGVRKTQYF. In DNA, the CDR3 is TGCGCCAGCAGCCCGATATCGACAGGGGTTAGGAAGACCCAGTACTTC.

V gene TRBV25-1 combines with J gene TRBJ1-1; D not resolved. CDR3 length equals 14 residues. Trimming removed 4 bases at V and 7 bases at J, with 16 bases between. In germline, CDR1 is MGHDK, CDR2 SYGVNS. The CDR3: CASSGEKGGGEAFF. The CDR3 nucleotides are TGTGCCAGCAGTGGGGAGAAGGGCGGCGGTGAAGCTTTCTTT.

This clone showed up just once. The genes are TRBV7-9 and TRBJ2-2; D gene ambiguous. Germline CDR1 and CDR2: SEHNR and FQNEAQ (reference sequence). CDR3 length: 13 amino acids. V was trimmed by 0 bases and J by 6 bases, leaving 5 bases between them. The CDR3 sequence: CASSLARAGELFF. The CDR3 DNA reads as TGTGCCAGCAGCTTAGCGCGTGCCGGGGAGCTGTTTTTT.

This CDR3 is CASSGSGRAGYNEQFF. The DNA of the CDR3 is TGTGCCAGCAGTGGTAGCGGGAGGGCCGGGTACAATGAGCAGTTCTTC. The chain couples TRBV28 to TRBJ2-1; 11 nucleotides align to TRBD2. With 5 bases clipped from V and 4 bases from J, the junction kept 7 bases outside the gene matches. Germline lookup yields CDR1 MDHEN and CDR2 SYDVKM. The length of the CDR3 is 16 residues.